The 12 T cell receptor beta chains below all came from one sample that was sequenced in a study of T cells expressing NK-cell markers. For each CDR3 protein, TCRdb gives one entry from its re-call of the 5' RACE reads, without DNA. The sample totals 400,000 to 550,000 distinct CDR3 sequences. The specimen was blood T cells: a sorted CD56 or NKG2C T cell subset, CD4+ or CD8+ T cells, or bulk PBMC T cells (not recorded which). The receptors originated from a woman aged 18-70 years in good health.

The chain couples TRBV7-3 to TRBJ2-7; without DNA, the TCRdb call of TRBD1 cannot be checked. The CDR3 totals 17 residues. Germline loops: CDR1 SGHTA, CDR2 FQGTGA. CDR3 region: CASSLGTGGLSSYEQYF.

The chain uses TRBV10-3 and TRBJ2-3; TCRdb indicates TRBD1, and absent DNA this call remains unverified. Germline V gives CDR1 ENHRY, CDR2 SYGVKD. The CDR3 loop spans 15 amino acids. The CDR3 sequence is CAATGQGTATDTQYF.

The V gene is TRBV3-1, the J gene TRBJ2-1; the TCRdb call, TRBD2, lacks DNA for checking. CDR3 size: 17 residues. CDR1 LGHDT and CDR2 YNNKEL come from the germline V gene (reference sequence). The CDR3 is CASSQDRGGGAHNEQFF.

The V and J genes are TRBV4-2 and TRBJ2-5. The germline V gene has CDR1 LGHNA and CDR2 YNFKEQ. The CDR3 is 15 amino acids. CDR3 protein: CASSRELGDQETQYF.

CDR3: CASSDQGRADTQYF. The V and J genes are TRBV10-2 and TRBJ2-3; TCRdb returns TRBD1, unconfirmable since there is no DNA. The CDR3 extends over 14 amino acids. Per the germline V gene, CDR1 is WSHSY and CDR2 is SAAADI.

This chain uses TRBV7-9 with TRBJ2-6; TCRdb's D call, TRBD1, is unchecked because there is no DNA. CDR3 length: 17 residues. Germline CDR1 is SEHNR and CDR2 is FQNEAQ (reference sequence). CDR3: CASSLTGGFGGANVLTF.

The chain couples TRBV7-2 to TRBJ2-3; with no DNA, the TCRdb D assignment of TRBD1 cannot be verified. CDR1 SGHTA and CDR2 FQGNSA come from the germline V gene. CDR3 length: 15 amino acids. CDR3 sequence reads: CASSFNRGLTDTQYF.

The chain has TRBV20-1 and TRBJ2-2; TCRdb outputs TRBD1, but without DNA this stays unchecked. This CDR3 comprises 14 residues. Germline assignment: CDR1 DFQATT and CDR2 SNEGSKA (reference sequence). CDR3 sequence reads: CSATRQGGTGELFF.

The gene calls are TRBV14 and TRBJ2-4; the TRBD1 assignment by TCRdb is unverifiable without DNA. This CDR3 has 13 amino acids. Germline V gene data show CDR1 as SGHDN and CDR2 as FVKESK. The CDR3 protein is CASSVGGKNIQYF.

J is TRBJ1-5 and V is TRBV6-5. The CDR3 contains 13 residues. Germline loops: CDR1 MNHEY, CDR2 SVGAGI. The CDR3 sequence is CASSYVRDQPQHF.

The gene calls are TRBV27 and TRBJ1-2. The CDR3 runs 13 residues. Germline values: CDR1 MNHEY, CDR2 SMNVEV (reference sequence). The CDR3 loop is CASSFRSNYGYTF.

The chain links TRBV5-1 to TRBJ2-7; as DNA is missing, the TRBD1 call by TCRdb cannot be tested. The CDR3 extends over 14 amino acids. Germline V lookup: CDR1 SGHRS, CDR2 YFSETQ. The CDR3 spells CASSLVTGTYEQYF.